Following are 27 T cell receptor beta chains from one sample sequenced in a study of neurological immune-mediated disorders. Indicated time point: longitudinal time-point 3. TCRdb processed the 5' RACE reads anew with MiXCR; each CDR3 protein has one entry. The repertoire holds more than 100,000 distinct CDR3 sequences, 11% seen once, with 3.1% in the top ten. Input material: PBMCs. The source of these receptors is a female donor with HTLV-1-associated myelopathy (HAM/TSP).

In its sample, this clonotype was seen many times. This chain uses TRBV10-3 with TRBJ2-1; D could derive from TRBD1 or TRBD2 (5 bases each). The CDR3 has 15 residues. The germline CDR1 and CDR2 sequences are ENHRY and SYGVKD. Trimming pared 0 bases from V and 8 bases from J, leaving 14 bases between. CDR3 in amino acids: CAISESRGSVDEQFF. The CDR3 DNA reads TGTGCCATCAGTGAGTCGAGGGGATCGGTCGATGAGCAGTTCTTC.

This clonotype was counted ten times or more. The chain is built from TRBV5-1 and TRBJ2-1; TRBD2 is a possible D gene (5 bases). This CDR3 contains 16 residues. V was pared by 4 bases and J by 3 bases, with 17 bases between. Per germline, CDR1 SGHRS and CDR2 YFSETQ. DNA of the CDR3: TGCGCCAGCAGCCCCGGGGAAGGCAACCTCTACAATGAGCAGTTCTTC. This codes for CASSPGEGNLYNEQFF.

This chain joins TRBV28 and TRBJ1-2; tentatively, D is TRBD1 (6 bases). V was pared by 7 bases and J by 9 bases, with 21 bases between. Germline V gene data show CDR1 as MDHEN and CDR2 as SYDVKM. The CDR3 is made up of 14 amino acids. DNA for the CDR3: TGTGCCAGCACCATCCCGGGACATGGGGGAAGCTACACCTTC. It codes for CASTIPGHGGSYTF.

This clonotype was counted ten times or more. The CDR3 DNA is TGTGCCAGCAGTTACCGACAGGGCACCGGGGAGCTGTTTTTT. Translating it yields CASSYRQGTGELFF. The chain links TRBV6-5 to TRBJ2-2; 7 bases match TRBD1. V lost 2 bases, J lost 4 bases, and 1 base stayed unmatched. CDR3 length equals 14 residues. Germline lookup yields CDR1 MNHEY and CDR2 SVGAGI.

This clonotype came up many times. V gene TRBV6-4 combines with J gene TRBJ2-3; 7 bases are shared with TRBD2. The V segment lost 2 bases and the J segment 10 bases; nucleotides outside the gene matches: 9. Per the germline V gene, CDR1 is MRHNA and CDR2 is SNTAGT. This CDR3 has 14 residues. CDR3 sequence (DNA): TGTGCCAGCAGTGACCTATTGACCCGGGGGGCGCAGTATTTT. Residues: CASSDLLTRGAQYF.

To note about this clonotype: This may come from a read error, since a much larger clone is one base off. The rearrangement links TRBV28 to TRBJ2-7; D possibly corresponds to TRBD1 (5 bases). The germline V and J ends were trimmed by 8 bases and 4 bases, with 18 bases remaining between them. The V gene's germline CDR1 is MDHEN and CDR2 SYDVKM. This CDR3 is 14 amino acids long. The CDR3: CASSKGSFPYEQYF. The CDR3 bases are TGTGCCAGCTCTAAGGGGTCCTTCCCTTACGAGCAGTACTTC.

Ten or more counts support this clonotype. V usage is TRBV12-3 or TRBV12-4 and J usage is TRBJ2-7; 7 positions agree with TRBD1. V gave up 6 bases and J gave up 0 bases; unmatched junction bases: 5. The CDR3 consists of 14 residues. The CDR3 region is CASSQQGTSYEQYF. The CDR3 nucleotides are TGTGCCAGCAGCCAACAGGGGACCTCCTACGAGCAGTACTTC.

This clonotype came up many times. The chain couples TRBV28 to TRBJ2-7; D unclear. Trimming cost V 3 bases and J 4 bases, with 13 bases left between them. This CDR3 spans 14 amino acids. Germline lookup yields CDR1 MDHEN and CDR2 SYDVKM. CDR3 coding DNA: TGTGCCAGCAGTTTGGGGATTATTACTTACGAGCAGTACTTC. Translated: CASSLGIITYEQYF.

This clonotype appeared many times. The chain is built from TRBV7-3 and TRBJ2-2, with a weak D call TRBD2 (5 bases). CDR1 is SGHTA, CDR2 FQGTGA, per germline. With 1 base removed from V and 2 bases from J, the gap between germline ends came to 14 bases. CDR3 length: 17 residues. CDR3 coding DNA: TGTGCCAGCAGCTTAAGTAGGTCTAGCCTTAACACCGGGGAGCTGTTTTTT. It translates to CASSLSRSSLNTGELFF.

This clonotype has ten or more counts. The V and J genes are TRBV5-1 and TRBJ2-3; a possible D gene is TRBD1 (7 bases). Germline V gene sequence: CDR1 SGHRS, CDR2 YFSETQ. This CDR3 is 15 amino acids long. The V and J ends lost 4 bases and 0 bases respectively, with 12 bases between them. The CDR3 bases are TGCGCCAGCAGCCCACAGGGGACTAGCACAGATACGCAGTATTTT. Protein product: CASSPQGTSTDTQYF.

This clonotype showed up many times. This chain connects TRBV6-5 to TRBJ1-1, with D hard to call. CDR3 length: 14 amino acids. Germline loops: CDR1 MNHEY, CDR2 SVGAGI. Trimming shortened V by 0 bases and J by 6 bases, and 11 bases separated the two germline ends. The CDR3 reads CASSYSEGSSEAFF. CDR3 nucleotide sequence: TGTGCCAGCAGTTACTCGGAGGGAAGCTCTGAAGCTTTCTTT.

This clonotype was counted at least ten times. This rearrangement joins TRBV20-1 to TRBJ2-7; no reliable D call. The CDR3 contains 14 residues. Germline V gene sequence: CDR1 DFQATT, CDR2 SNEGSKA (reference sequence). Trimming pared 1 base from V and 4 bases from J, leaving 14 bases between. In DNA, the CDR3 is TGCAGTGCTAGAGGGCCGGGTGCTGGGTACGAGCAGTACTTC. Translation gives CSARGPGAGYEQYF.

Worth noting for this clonotype: The DNA is left out, because the CDR3 cannot be placed on it with certainty; the CDR3 is given as TCRdb lists it. J is TRBJ2-2 and V is TRBV12-3 or TRBV12-4; the D segment call TRBD2 is taken from the table without a DNA check. The CDR3 has 23 residues if both end residues are counted. CDR3 amino acids: CASSFYICSARTSGAPNTGELFF.

This clonotype was picked up many times. The rearrangement links TRBV6-1 to TRBJ2-5; no reliable D call. This CDR3 is built from 11 residues. Germline V gene lookup returns CDR1 MNHNS and CDR2 SASEGT. V was pared by 9 bases and J by 5 bases, with 10 bases between. The CDR3 DNA follows: TGTGCCAGTGGCGTGCGGGAGACCCAGTACTTC. Translation gives CASGVRETQYF.

There are many counts of this clonotype. The chain recombines TRBV29-1 with TRBJ2-3, with TRBD2 as a possible D gene (6 bases). The CDR3 consists of 15 residues. The V and J ends lost 5 bases and 2 bases respectively, with 17 bases between them. Germline CDR1 SQVTM, CDR2 ANQGSEA. This CDR3 reads CSVYLAGGNTDTQYF. The CDR3, as DNA: TGCAGCGTTTACCTCGCTGGGGGGAACACAGATACGCAGTATTTT.

This clonotype was counted many times. One end of the junction is discordant with germline, which a read error may explain. This chain links TRBV5-1 with TRBJ2-7; a weak D match, TRBD2 (5 bases). This CDR3 comprises 15 residues. CDR1 is SGHRS and CDR2 is YFSETQ in the germline V gene. CDR3 loop: CASSLSGKASDEQYF. CDR3 DNA sequence: TGCGCCAGCAGCTTATCGGGGAAGGCCTCCGACGAGCAGTACTTC.

This clonotype was counted many times. The J gene is TRBJ2-5, the V gene TRBV7-8; tentative D call: TRBD1 (6 bases). V was cut by 5 bases and J by 7 bases, with 23 bases left in between. The CDR3 covers 16 residues. CDR1 and CDR2 (germline): SGHVS, FQNEAQ. CDR3 residues: CASSRDITGSGGTQYF. The CDR3 DNA sequence: TGTGCCAGCAGCCGTGACATCACAGGGAGTGGTGGGACCCAGTACTTC.

This clonotype was seen repeatedly, ten times or more. V gene TRBV12-3 or TRBV12-4 combines with J gene TRBJ1-1; TRBD1 agrees at 10 bases. This CDR3 comprises 14 residues. V trimming: 5 bases; J trimming: 4 bases; junction bases outside the gene matches: 4. The CDR3 protein is CASSRTGGLTEAFF. The CDR3 coding sequence is TGTGCCAGCAGTAGGACAGGGGGACTCACTGAAGCTTTCTTT.

In its sample, this clonotype was seen many times. The V call is TRBV20-1, the J call TRBJ1-6; D possibly corresponds to TRBD1 (6 bases). CDR3 length: 15 residues. Germline CDR1 is DFQATT and CDR2 is SNEGSKA (reference sequence). The V end lost 0 bases, the J end lost 7 bases, and 13 bases lay between the germline ends. CDR3 loop: CSARDPETGNSPLHF. CDR3 DNA sequence: TGCAGTGCTAGAGATCCAGAGACAGGAAATTCACCCCTCCACTTT.

V is TRBV10-3 and J is TRBJ1-2; 9 nucleotides agree with TRBD1. Germline values: CDR1 ENHRY, CDR2 SYGVKD. This CDR3 region has 14 residues. V dropped 7 bases and J dropped 3; count of bases not matched to a gene: 6. The DNA for the CDR3 is TGTGCCATCAATACAGGGGGCGGTGACTATGGCTACACCTTC. Amino acids: CAINTGGGDYGYTF.

This clonotype has a count of ten or more. The chain joins TRBV29-1 to TRBJ2-2; D ambiguous. Germline lookup yields CDR1 SQVTM and CDR2 ANQGSEA. Trimming removed 6 bases from V and 8 bases from J, with 10 bases in between. The CDR3 loop spans 11 amino acids. In nucleotides, the CDR3 is TGCAGCGTAAGAGACGGAGGGGAGCTGTTTTTT. It translates to CSVRDGGELFF.

This clonotype was observed a handful of times. The genes are TRBV18 and TRBJ2-7, with a weak D call TRBD1 (5 bases). V gave up 0 bases and J gave up 0 bases, with 12 bases separating them. In germline, CDR1 is KGHSH, CDR2 LQKENI. This CDR3 has 16 amino acids. CDR3 coding DNA: TGTGCCAGCTCACCACCCGGCAGGGCCAGCTCCTACGAGCAGTACTTC. It encodes CASSPPGRASSYEQYF.

This clonotype showed up many times. This sequence joins TRBV20-1 and TRBJ2-7, with 10 bases matching TRBD1. Germline assignment: CDR1 DFQATT and CDR2 SNEGSKA (reference sequence). This CDR3 is 13 amino acids long. V shed 6 bases, J shed 2 bases, and the junction held 4 bases outside the gene matches. In DNA form, the CDR3 reads TGCAGTGCAGGGACAGGGGAACCCTACGAGCAGTACTTC. Encoded protein: CSAGTGEPYEQYF.

This clonotype came up many times. This CDR3 reads CASSLYWDRQFAEQYF. The CDR3 coding sequence is TGTGCCAGCAGCTTATACTGGGACAGACAGTTCGCCGAGCAGTACTTC. J is TRBJ2-7 and V is TRBV7-9; 7 bases match TRBD1. V shed 2 bases and J 6 bases; nucleotides not matched to a gene: 13. CDR1 is SEHNR, CDR2 FQNEAQ, per germline (reference sequence). The CDR3 consists of 16 residues.

This clonotype has at least ten counts. The CDR3 DNA follows: TGCAGTGCTAGAGTAGGCAGGACACAAGAGACCCAGTACTTC. It encodes CSARVGRTQETQYF. This chain joins TRBV20-1 and TRBJ2-5; tentatively, D is TRBD1 (5 bases). The CDR3 extends over 14 amino acids. From germline, CDR1 is DFQATT and CDR2 SNEGSKA (reference sequence). V dropped 1 base and J dropped 2 bases, with 11 bases sitting between them.

The table lists this clonotype with many counts. The V call is TRBV29-1, the J call TRBJ2-1; perhaps TRBD1 as D (6 bases). Germline CDR1 is SQVTM and CDR2 is ANQGSEA. Trimming stripped 7 bases from V and 9 bases from J, with 10 bases between. CDR3 length equals 10 residues. The CDR3 DNA is TGCAGCGCCCGACAGGCTGAGCAGTTCTTC. This encodes CSARQAEQFF.

In its sample, this clonotype was seen many times. J is TRBJ2-3 and V is TRBV6-5; D might be TRBD1 or TRBD2, each matching 5 bases. Germline CDR1 and CDR2: MNHEY and SVGAGI. This CDR3 has 17 residues. The germline V and J ends were trimmed by 0 bases and 4 bases, with 17 bases remaining between them. The CDR3 DNA is TGTGCCAGCAGTTACTCTGGTCCGTCAGGGAGAGCAGATACGCAGTATTTT. Protein product: CASSYSGPSGRADTQYF.